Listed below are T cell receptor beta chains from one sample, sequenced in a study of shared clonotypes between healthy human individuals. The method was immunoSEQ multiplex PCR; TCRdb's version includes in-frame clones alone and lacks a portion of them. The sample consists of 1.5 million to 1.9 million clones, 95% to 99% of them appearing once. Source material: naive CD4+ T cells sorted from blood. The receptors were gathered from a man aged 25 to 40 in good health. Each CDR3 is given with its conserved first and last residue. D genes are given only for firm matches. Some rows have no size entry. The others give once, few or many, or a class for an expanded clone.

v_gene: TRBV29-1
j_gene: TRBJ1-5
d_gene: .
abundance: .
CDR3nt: TGCAGCGTTTCGGGAGGGTACCCCCTCACAGGGTATTATCAGCCCCAGCATTTT
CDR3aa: CSVSGGYPLTGYYQPQHF

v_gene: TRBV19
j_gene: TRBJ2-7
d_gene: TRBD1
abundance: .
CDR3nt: TGTGCCAGTAGTATAGGGCGGCAGGGGGCGATCTACGAGCAGTACTTC
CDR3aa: CASSIGRQGAIYEQYF

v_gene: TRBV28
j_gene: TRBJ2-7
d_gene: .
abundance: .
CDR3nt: TGTGCCAGCGGAGGGGGGGGTCAGAGCTCCTACGAGCAGTACTTC
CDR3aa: CASGGGGQSSYEQYF

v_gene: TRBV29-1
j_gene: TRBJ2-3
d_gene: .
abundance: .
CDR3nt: TGCAGCGCTACAGCTTCCCCCACAGATACGCAGTATTTT
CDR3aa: CSATASPTDTQYF

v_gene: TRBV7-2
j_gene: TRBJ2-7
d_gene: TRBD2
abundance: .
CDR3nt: TGTGCCAGCAGCTTACTCGGACTAGCGGACAACTACGAGCAGTACTTC
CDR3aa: CASSLLGLADNYEQYF

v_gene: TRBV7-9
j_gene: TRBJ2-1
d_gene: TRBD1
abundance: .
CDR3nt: TGTGCCAGCAGCTTACGACAGGGATACAATGAGCAGTTCTTC
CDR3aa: CASSLRQGYNEQFF

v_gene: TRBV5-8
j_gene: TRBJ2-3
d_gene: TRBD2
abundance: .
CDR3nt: TGTGCCAGCAGCTCCCGGTGGGGTGCGGGAGGGCCGGGTTTT
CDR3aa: CASSSRWGAGGPGF

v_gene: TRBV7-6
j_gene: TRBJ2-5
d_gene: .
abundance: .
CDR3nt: TGTGCCAGCAGCTTAAGGGCAAGTAACAACCAAGAGACCCAGTACTTC
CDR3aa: CASSLRASNNQETQYF

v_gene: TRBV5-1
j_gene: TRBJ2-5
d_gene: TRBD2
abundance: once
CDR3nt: TGCGCCAGCAGCAGTGGACTAGCGGGAGGGCCGTGGGAGACCCAGTACTTC
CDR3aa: CASSSGLAGGPWETQYF

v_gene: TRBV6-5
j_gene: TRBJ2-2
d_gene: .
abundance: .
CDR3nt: TGTGCCAGCTCTGTATATGACGCCGGGGAGCTGTTTTTT
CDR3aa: CASSVYDAGELFF

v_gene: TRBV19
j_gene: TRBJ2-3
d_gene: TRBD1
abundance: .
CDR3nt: TGTGCCAGTAGTCCAACAGGGGCAGATACGCAGTATTTT
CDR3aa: CASSPTGADTQYF

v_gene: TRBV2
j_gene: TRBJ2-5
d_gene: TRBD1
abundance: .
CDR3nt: TGTGCCAGCAGTGGGACAGGCGGCGAGACCCAGTACTTC
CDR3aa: CASSGTGGETQYF

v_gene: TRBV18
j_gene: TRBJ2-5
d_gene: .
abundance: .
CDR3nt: TGTGCCAGCTCACCTCTACCTCAAGAGACCCAGTACTTC
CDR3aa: CASSPLPQETQYF

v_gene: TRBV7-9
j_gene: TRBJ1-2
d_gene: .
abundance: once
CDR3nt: TGTGCCAGCAGCTTAGAACTACCCAGCTTAGTTGGCTACACCTTC
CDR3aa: CASSLELPSLVGYTF

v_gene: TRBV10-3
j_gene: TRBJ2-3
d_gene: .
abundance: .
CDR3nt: TGTGCCATCAGCCGACTAGGAGTCACAGATACGCAGTATTTT
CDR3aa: CAISRLGVTDTQYF

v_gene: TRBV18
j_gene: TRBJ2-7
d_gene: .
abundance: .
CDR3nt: TGTGCCAGCTCACCAGACCGGACACATATGGAGCAGTACTTC
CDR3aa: CASSPDRTHMEQYF

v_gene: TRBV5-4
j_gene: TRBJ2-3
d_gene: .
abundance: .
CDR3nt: TGTGCCAGCAGCTTCTCGGCCTCACGGGGCACAGATACGCAGTATTTT
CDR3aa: CASSFSASRGTDTQYF

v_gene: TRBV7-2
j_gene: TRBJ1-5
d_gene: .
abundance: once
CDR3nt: TGTGCCAGCAGCTTAGGAGGGAACAAACCTAATCAGCCCCAGCATTTT
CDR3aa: CASSLGGNKPNQPQHF

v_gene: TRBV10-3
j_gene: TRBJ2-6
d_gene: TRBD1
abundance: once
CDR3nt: TGTGCCATCAGTGAGTCTAAGGGGGCCTCTGGGGCCAACGTCCTGACTTTC
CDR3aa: CAISESKGASGANVLTF

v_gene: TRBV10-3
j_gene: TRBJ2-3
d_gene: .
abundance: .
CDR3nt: TGTGCCATCAGTGAGTCGACTGGGAGAGATACGCAGTATTTT
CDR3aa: CAISESTGRDTQYF

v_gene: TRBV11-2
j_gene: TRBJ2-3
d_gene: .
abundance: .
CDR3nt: TGTGCCAGCAGCTTAGATGGCCTAGCAGGGGGGACAGATACGCAGTATTTT
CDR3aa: CASSLDGLAGGTDTQYF

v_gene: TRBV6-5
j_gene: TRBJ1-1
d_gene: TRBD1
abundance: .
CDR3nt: TGTGCCACGCACAGGGGTGGGAACACTGAAGCTTTCTTT
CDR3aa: CATHRGGNTEAFF

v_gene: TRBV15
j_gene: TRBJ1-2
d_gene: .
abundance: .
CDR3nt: TGTGCCACCAGCAGAGATCTTACATCCGGCTACACCTTC
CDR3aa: CATSRDLTSGYTF

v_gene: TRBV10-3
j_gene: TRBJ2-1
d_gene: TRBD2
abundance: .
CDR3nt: TGTGCCATCAGCGAAATGACTAGCGGGAATACTGAGCAGTTCTTC
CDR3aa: CAISEMTSGNTEQFF

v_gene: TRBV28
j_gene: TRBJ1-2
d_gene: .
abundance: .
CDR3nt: TGTGCCAGCACCTCCCGACCGGGACCGTACGGCTACACCTTC
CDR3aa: CASTSRPGPYGYTF

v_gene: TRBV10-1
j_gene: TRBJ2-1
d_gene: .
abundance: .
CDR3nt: TGCGCCAGCAGTAGAGACCTCTCCTACAATGAGCAGTTCTTC
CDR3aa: CASSRDLSYNEQFF

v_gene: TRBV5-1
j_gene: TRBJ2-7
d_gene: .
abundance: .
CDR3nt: TGCGCCAGCAGCTTGGCCAGGGGAGGGTACGAGCAGTACTTC
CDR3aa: CASSLARGGYEQYF

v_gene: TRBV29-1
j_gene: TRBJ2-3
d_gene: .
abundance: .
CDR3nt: TGCAGCGTTCAAGGTTCAGGGGATAACACAGATACGCAGTATTTT
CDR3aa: CSVQGSGDNTDTQYF

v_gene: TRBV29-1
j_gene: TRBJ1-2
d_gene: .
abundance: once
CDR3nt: TGCAGCGTCCAGATAGCCCTCAACTATGGCTACACCTTC
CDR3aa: CSVQIALNYGYTF

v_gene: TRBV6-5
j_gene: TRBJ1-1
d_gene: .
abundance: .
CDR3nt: TGTGCCAGCAGACACACGGGGGCGGGCACTGAAGCTTTCTTT
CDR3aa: CASRHTGAGTEAFF

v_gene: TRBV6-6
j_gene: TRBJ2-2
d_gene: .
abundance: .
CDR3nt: TGTGCCAGCAGTTACTCGGCCACGATCGACCCTCAGCTGTTTTTT
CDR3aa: CASSYSATIDPQLFF

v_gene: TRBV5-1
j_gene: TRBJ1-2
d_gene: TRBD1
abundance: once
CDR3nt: TGCGCCAGCAGCACTGGACAGGGAGCTAACTATGGCTACACCTTC
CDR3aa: CASSTGQGANYGYTF

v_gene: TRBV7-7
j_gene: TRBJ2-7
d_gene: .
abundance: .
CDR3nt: TGTGCCAGCAGCCCAACGCGGGCGAGCTCCTACGAGCAGTACTTC
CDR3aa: CASSPTRASSYEQYF

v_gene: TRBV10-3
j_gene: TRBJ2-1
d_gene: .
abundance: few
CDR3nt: TGTGCCATCAGTGAGAACATTTGGAAGGATGAGCAGTTCTTC
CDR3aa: CAISENIWKDEQFF

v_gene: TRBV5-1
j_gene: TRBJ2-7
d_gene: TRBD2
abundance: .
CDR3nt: TGCGCCAGCAGTCCGGGACTAGCGGGAGCGTTCTCCTACGAGCAGTACTTC
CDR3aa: CASSPGLAGAFSYEQYF

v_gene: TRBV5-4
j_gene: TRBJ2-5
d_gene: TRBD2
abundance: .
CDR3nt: TGTGCCAGCACCGAAGCGGGGCGGGAGACCCAGTACTTC
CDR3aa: CASTEAGRETQYF

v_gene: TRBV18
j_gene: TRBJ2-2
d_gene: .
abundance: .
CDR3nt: TGTGCCAGCTCACCACTTGCGGCGAACACCGGGGAGCTGTTTTTT
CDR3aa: CASSPLAANTGELFF

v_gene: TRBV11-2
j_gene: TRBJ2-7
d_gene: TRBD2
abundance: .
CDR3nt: TGTGCCAGCGGCAAGACTAGCGGGACCTCCTACGAGCAGTACTTC
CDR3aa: CASGKTSGTSYEQYF

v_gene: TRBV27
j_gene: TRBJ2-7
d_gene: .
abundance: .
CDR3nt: TGTGCCAGCAGTTCCCCGGACTCCTACGAGCAGTACTTC
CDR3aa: CASSSPDSYEQYF

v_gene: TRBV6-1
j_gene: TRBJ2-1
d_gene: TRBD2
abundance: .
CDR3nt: TGTGCCAGCAGTGACCCTAGCGGGAGTAGGAATGAGCAGTTCTTC
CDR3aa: CASSDPSGSRNEQFF

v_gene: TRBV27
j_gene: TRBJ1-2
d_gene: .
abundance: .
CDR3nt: TGTGCCAGCAGTCCCCTTGGGTTGGGGACAAAGTCGCAGGGCTACACCTTC
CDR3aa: CASSPLGLGTKSQGYTF

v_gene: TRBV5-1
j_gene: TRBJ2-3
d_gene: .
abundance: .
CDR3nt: TGCGCCAGCAGCTTGGCAGGCGATAGGACTCATACGCAGTATTTT
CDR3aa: CASSLAGDRTHTQYF

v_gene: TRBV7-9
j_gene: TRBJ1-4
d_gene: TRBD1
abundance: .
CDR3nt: TGTGCCAGCAGCACAGGGACAGGGGCAGGGGAAAAACTGTTTTTT
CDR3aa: CASSTGTGAGEKLFF

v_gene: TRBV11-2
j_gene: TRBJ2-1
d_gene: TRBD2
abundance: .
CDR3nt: TGTGCCAGCAGCTTGGTTGGCAGCGGGAACAATGAGCAGTTCTTC
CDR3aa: CASSLVGSGNNEQFF

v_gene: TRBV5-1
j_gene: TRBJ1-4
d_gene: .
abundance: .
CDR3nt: TGCGCCAGCAGCTTAAACGGGGCCGTAGGTGAAAAACTGTTTTTT
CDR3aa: CASSLNGAVGEKLFF

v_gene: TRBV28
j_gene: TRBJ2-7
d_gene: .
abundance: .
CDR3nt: TGTGCCAGCGGCTCTTCCTACGAGCAGTACTTC
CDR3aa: CASGSSYEQYF

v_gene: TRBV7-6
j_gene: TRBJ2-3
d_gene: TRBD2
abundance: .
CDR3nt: TGTGCCAGCAGCTTCTTTACTAGCGGGAGGGGTTCTAGCACAGATACGCAGTATTTT
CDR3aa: CASSFFTSGRGSSTDTQYF

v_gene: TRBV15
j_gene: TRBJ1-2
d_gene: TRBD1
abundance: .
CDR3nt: TGTGCCACCAGCAGAGAAGGGACAGGGGGCGCTTACTATGGCTACACCTTC
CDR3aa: CATSREGTGGAYYGYTF

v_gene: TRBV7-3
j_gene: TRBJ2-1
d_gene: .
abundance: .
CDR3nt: TGTGCCAGCTCAGTTGTGACCTCGTCTAATGAGCAGTTCTTC
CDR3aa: CASSVVTSSNEQFF

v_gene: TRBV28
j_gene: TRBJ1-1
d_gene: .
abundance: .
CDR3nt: TGTGCCAGCAGTTTATTAAACACTGAAGCTTTCTTT
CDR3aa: CASSLLNTEAFF

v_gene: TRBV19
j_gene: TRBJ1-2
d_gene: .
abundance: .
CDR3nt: TGTGCCAGTAGTTCAACAGCAACCCCTAACTATGGCTACACCTTC
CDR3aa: CASSSTATPNYGYTF

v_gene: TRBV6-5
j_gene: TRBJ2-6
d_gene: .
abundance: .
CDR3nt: TGTGCCAGCAGTTCACCTGCCTCTGGGGCCAACGTCCTGACTTTC
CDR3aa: CASSSPASGANVLTF

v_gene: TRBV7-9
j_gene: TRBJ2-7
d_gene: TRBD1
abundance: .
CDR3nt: TGTGCCAGCAGCTCCTGGACAGGTCTGCACGAGCAGTACTTC
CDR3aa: CASSSWTGLHEQYF

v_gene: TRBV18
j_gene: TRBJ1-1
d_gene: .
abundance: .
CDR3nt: TGTGCCAGCTCACCACCGGGGTCGAACACTGAAGCTTTCTTT
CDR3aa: CASSPPGSNTEAFF